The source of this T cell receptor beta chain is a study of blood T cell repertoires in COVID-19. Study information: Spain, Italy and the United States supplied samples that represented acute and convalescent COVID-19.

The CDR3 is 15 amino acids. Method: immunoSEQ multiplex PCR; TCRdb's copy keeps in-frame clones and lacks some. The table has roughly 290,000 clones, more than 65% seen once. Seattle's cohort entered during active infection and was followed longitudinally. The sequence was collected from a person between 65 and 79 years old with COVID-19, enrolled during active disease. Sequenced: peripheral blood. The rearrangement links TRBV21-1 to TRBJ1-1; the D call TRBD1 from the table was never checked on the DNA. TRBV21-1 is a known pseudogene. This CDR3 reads CASSKTNRGGTEAFF. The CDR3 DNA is TGTGCCAGCAGCAAAACAAACAGGGGCGGCACTGAAGCTTTCTTT.